Below, 25 T cell receptor beta chains from the same sample are listed, as sequenced in a study of blood T cell repertoires in COVID-19. Method: immunoSEQ multiplex PCR; TCRdb's copy keeps in-frame clones and lacks some. The top ten hold roughly 4% of the sample, which has about 250,000 clones, under 90% seen once. The sequencing sample was made of PBMCs or T cells enriched from blood (not recorded which). These receptor sequences come from a woman aged 25 to 39 with acute COVID-19.

This clone was counted between two and nine times. The CDR3 DNA follows: TGTGCCACCACTAGGGGCAAGAACGAGCAGTACTTC. It is translated as CATTRGKNEQYF. The chain carries TRBV24-1 and TRBJ2-7; weak D call: TRBD1 (5 bases). Per the germline V gene, CDR1 is KGHDR and CDR2 is SFDVKD. CDR3 length: 12 amino acids. Between the trimmed V and J ends, which lost 8 bases and 5 bases, there was a span of 12 bases.

The chain employs TRBV10-3 and TRBJ1-3, with TRBD1 identical over 11 bases. The trim removed 3 bases at V and 0 bases at J, leaving 1 base unmatched. The CDR3 loop spans 16 amino acids. Germline assignment: CDR1 ENHRY and CDR2 SYGVKD. CDR3 loop: CAISEGTGGSGNTIYF. CDR3 coding DNA: TGTGCCATCAGTGAAGGGACAGGGGGCTCTGGAAACACCATATATTTT.

The rearrangement links TRBV5-1 to TRBJ1-5, with D perhaps TRBD1 (5 bases). There are 14 residues in the CDR3. Trimming pared 4 bases from V and 7 bases from J, leaving 15 bases between. The germline V gene encodes CDR1 SGHRS and CDR2 YFSETQ. DNA of the CDR3: TGCGCCAGCAGCCTGACGGGGGTCGGACAGCCCCAGCATTTT. Residues: CASSLTGVGQPQHF. Drawing the rest from reference TRBV5-1 and TRBJ1-5, the complete variable domain is KAGVTQTPRYLIKTRGQQVTLSCSPISGHRSVSWYQQTPGQGLQFLFEYFSETQRNKGNFPGRFSGRQFSNSRSEMNVSTLELGDSALYLCASSLTGVGQPQHFGDGTRLSIL.

The chain couples TRBV2 to TRBJ2-7; D might be TRBD1 (7 bases). Germline values: CDR1 SNHLY, CDR2 FYNNEI. V lost 7 bases, J lost 7 bases, and 14 bases lay in between. This CDR3 is 12 amino acids long. The CDR3 sequence is CASKPGGLEQYF. CDR3 nucleotide sequence: TGTGCCAGCAAACCAGGGGGGCTTGAGCAGTACTTC.

The genes are TRBV7-7 and TRBJ2-7, with 7 bases aligning to TRBD1. CDR1 SSHAT and CDR2 FNYEAQ come from the germline V gene (reference sequence). The V gene end was trimmed by 5 bases and the J gene end by 5 bases; junction bases not matched to a gene: 6. This CDR3 spans 13 amino acids. CDR3 DNA sequence: TGTGCCAGCAGCCGACAGGGTACGAACGAGCAGTACTTC. Encoded protein: CASSRQGTNEQYF.

The chain couples TRBV7-8 to TRBJ1-6, with D maybe TRBD1 (5 bases). The CDR3 totals 15 residues. Trimming pared 1 base from V and 9 bases from J, leaving 13 bases between. Germline CDR1 reads SGHVS; CDR2 reads FQNEAQ. CDR3 sequence reads: CASSLVEGLGSPLHF. CDR3 nucleotide sequence: TGTGCCAGCAGCTTAGTTGAGGGACTCGGTTCACCCCTCCACTTT.

The V gene is TRBV11-1, the J gene TRBJ2-7; TRBD1 aligns across 10 bases. This CDR3 is 14 amino acids long. Germline V CDR1 and CDR2: SGHAT, FQDESV (reference sequence). J gave up 3 bases and V 5 bases, and 4 bases lay outside the gene matches. CDR3 in DNA: TGTGCCAGCAGCGCCCGGACAGGGGGCTACGAGCAGTACTTC. The encoded protein is CASSARTGGYEQYF.

V is TRBV19 and J is TRBJ1-2, with D hard to call. Germline CDR1 is LNHDA and CDR2 is SQIVND (reference sequence). The CDR3 extends over 13 amino acids. Trimming took off 5 bases at V and 2 bases at J, with 9 bases between the two ends. The CDR3 coding sequence is TGTGCCAGTAGTCTGATGCAGAACTATGGCTACACCTTC. This translates into CASSLMQNYGYTF.

The chain employs TRBV4-2 and TRBJ1-1; weak D call: TRBD1 (6 bases). Trimming stripped 3 bases from V and 4 bases from J, with 9 bases between. CDR1 and CDR2 (germline): LGHNA, YNFKEQ. This CDR3 comprises 13 residues. The CDR3 here is CASSQGAPTEAFF. In DNA form, the CDR3 reads TGTGCCAGCAGCCAGGGGGCGCCCACTGAAGCTTTCTTT.

The V gene is TRBV9, the J gene TRBJ1-3; 8 bases agree with TRBD1. Looked up from germline, CDR1 is SGDLS and CDR2 is YYNGEE. The CDR3 is made up of 15 amino acids. V shed 4 bases, J shed 7 bases, and the junction held 10 bases outside the gene matches. In DNA, the CDR3 is TGTGCCAGCAGCCCCCGACAGGGGCAAAGGAACACCATATATTTT. It is translated as CASSPRQGQRNTIYF.

V and J are TRBV6-5 and TRBJ2-3; 7 bases are shared with TRBD1. Germline V CDR1 and CDR2: MNHEY, SVGAGI. J was trimmed by 2 bases and V by 8 bases; bases with no gene match: 10. The CDR3 sequence is 15 residues long. The CDR3, as DNA: TGTGCCAGCTCCGAGGACAGGACGACCACAGATACGCAGTATTTT. It specifies CASSEDRTTTDTQYF.

V usage is TRBV3-1 (or the pseudogene TRBV3-2) and J usage is TRBJ2-5; the match to TRBD2 covers 8 bases. V lost 0 bases to trimming and J lost 4 bases; unmatched junction nucleotides: 13. There are 18 residues in the CDR3. Per the germline V gene, CDR1 is LGHDT and CDR2 is YNNKEL (reference sequence). The CDR3 nucleotides read TGTGCCAGCAGCCAAGAGATCGGGGGGGCTGGGATCTTAGAGACCCAGTACTTC. It translates to CASSQEIGGAGILETQYF.

The genes are TRBV7-3 and TRBJ2-2; perhaps TRBD2 as D (5 bases). The CDR3 consists of 15 residues. Germline values: CDR1 SGHTA, CDR2 FQGTGA. Trimming took 5 bases from V and 6 from J, leaving 16 bases between them. CDR3 DNA: TGTGCCAGCAGCCCCGTTTCGGGAAGGGCCGGGGAGCTGTTTTTT. This codes for CASSPVSGRAGELFF.

This clone has a handful of counts. The V gene is TRBV12-3 or TRBV12-4, the J gene TRBJ2-2; D is uncertain. Trimming shortened V by 3 bases and J by 3 bases, and 2 bases separated the two germline ends. The CDR3 runs 12 residues. The CDR3 sequence is CASSFDTGELFF. The CDR3 coding sequence is TGTGCCAGCAGTTTCGACACCGGGGAGCTGTTTTTT.

The chain combines TRBV5-1 with TRBJ2-3; TRBD1 is a possible D gene (6 bases). Trimming took off 6 bases at V and 6 bases at J, with 17 bases between the two ends. The CDR3 is 14 amino acids. Germline CDR1 reads SGHRS; CDR2 reads YFSETQ. The CDR3 is CASTGTQGPDTQYF. CDR3 coding DNA: TGCGCCAGCACCGGGACACAGGGCCCCGATACGCAGTATTTT. The entire variable domain, with the rest obtained from reference TRBV5-1 and TRBJ2-3, is as follows: KAGVTQTPRYLIKTRGQQVTLSCSPISGHRSVSWYQQTPGQGLQFLFEYFSETQRNKGNFPGRFSGRQFSNSRSEMNVSTLELGDSALYLCASTGTQGPDTQYFGPGTRLTVL.

The chain couples TRBV5-1 to TRBJ1-2; 7 bases fit TRBD1. CDR3 length: 16 amino acids. Losses at the gene ends were 4 bases for V and 4 bases for J; bases not matched to a gene: 13. CDR1 SGHRS and CDR2 YFSETQ come from the germline V gene. The CDR3 DNA sequence: TGCGCCAGCAGCGGGACTGGACAGGAAGAGGGCTATGGCTACACCTTC. Translation gives CASSGTGQEEGYGYTF.

This clone occurred once. The chain is built from TRBV2 and TRBJ1-5, with a weak D call TRBD1 (6 bases). The CDR3 is 14 residues long. Germline assignment: CDR1 SNHLY and CDR2 FYNNEI. The ends were cut back, 6 bases at V and 3 bases at J, with 12 bases in the middle. CDR3 residues: CASRLQGPNQPQHF. DNA for the CDR3: TGTGCCAGCAGGCTACAGGGACCCAATCAGCCCCAGCATTTT.

The chain uses TRBV19 and TRBJ1-6; TRBD1 aligns across 7 bases. Trimming cost V 3 bases and J 17 bases; bases outside gene matches: 7. This CDR3 is 12 amino acids long. CDR1 and CDR2 from the germline V gene are LNHDA and SQIVND (reference sequence). For the CDR3, the DNA is TGTGCCAGTAGTATCCAAGGGGGCCCCTTCCACTTT. It codes for CASSIQGGPFHF.

The chain is built from TRBV6-5 and TRBJ2-3; TRBD2 agrees at 10 bases. CDR1 is MNHEY, CDR2 SVGAGI, per germline. The CDR3 is made up of 15 amino acids. The J segment lost 3 bases and the V segment lost 6 bases, leaving 6 bases of the junction unmatched. CDR3 protein: CASSLAGGRTDTQYF. DNA of the CDR3: TGTGCCAGCAGCTTAGCGGGGGGAAGGACAGATACGCAGTATTTT.

The V gene is TRBV19, the J gene TRBJ1-1, with D possibly being TRBD1 (5 bases). This CDR3 comprises 13 residues. The V gene lost 5 bases and the J gene lost 5 bases, with 12 bases spanning the gap. Germline assignment: CDR1 LNHDA and CDR2 SQIVND (reference sequence). CDR3 sequence reads: CASSGTPGTEAFF. The CDR3 DNA reads as TGTGCCAGTAGTGGCACCCCAGGGACTGAAGCTTTCTTT.

The chain couples TRBV7-2 to TRBJ1-1, with D possibly TRBD1 on 6 matching bases. CDR3 length: 14 amino acids. The V and J ends lost 1 base and 4 bases respectively, with 10 bases between them. CDR1 SGHTA and CDR2 FQGNSA come from the germline V gene. CDR3 residues: CASSLGGGGTEAFF. In DNA form, the CDR3 reads TGTGCCAGCAGCTTAGGAGGGGGGGGCACTGAAGCTTTCTTT.

The chain joins TRBV1 to TRBJ1-5. TRBV1 is deemed a pseudogene. The CDR3 extends over 18 amino acids. For the CDR3, the DNA is TGCACCAGCAGCCAAGATCCGTCCGGGGGGCTTAGCAATCAGCCCCAGCATTTT. Its translation: CTSSQDPSGGLSNQPQHF.

In DNA, the CDR3 is TGCGCCAGCAGCCAAGATTCAGAGAACACTGAAGCTTTCTTT. It is translated as CASSQDSENTEAFF. The chain combines TRBV4-3 with TRBJ1-1; D gene unclear. CDR1 is LGHNA, CDR2 YSLEER, per germline. V shed 0 bases and J shed 1 base, with 6 bases lying between them. This CDR3 is 14 amino acids long.

The chain has TRBV19 and TRBJ1-1; 7 positions agree with TRBD1. Germline V lookup: CDR1 LNHDA, CDR2 SQIVND (reference sequence). This CDR3 is 13 amino acids long. The junction had 4 bases not matched to a gene; V was cut back by 5 bases and J by 4 bases. Here the CDR3 DNA reads TGTGCCAGTAGTGTCGGGACAGTCACTGAAGCTTTCTTT. This translates into CASSVGTVTEAFF.

This clone was detected only a few times. This chain connects TRBV28 to TRBJ2-2; 9 bases fit TRBD1. CDR1 and CDR2 from the germline V gene are MDHEN and SYDVKM. The length of the CDR3 is 17 residues. Trimming at V came to 5 bases and at J to 5 bases, leaving 12 bases not matched to a gene. The chain's CDR3 is CASSPRWTGEVTGELFF. DNA of the CDR3: TGTGCCAGCAGTCCCCGATGGACAGGGGAAGTGACCGGGGAGCTGTTTTTT.